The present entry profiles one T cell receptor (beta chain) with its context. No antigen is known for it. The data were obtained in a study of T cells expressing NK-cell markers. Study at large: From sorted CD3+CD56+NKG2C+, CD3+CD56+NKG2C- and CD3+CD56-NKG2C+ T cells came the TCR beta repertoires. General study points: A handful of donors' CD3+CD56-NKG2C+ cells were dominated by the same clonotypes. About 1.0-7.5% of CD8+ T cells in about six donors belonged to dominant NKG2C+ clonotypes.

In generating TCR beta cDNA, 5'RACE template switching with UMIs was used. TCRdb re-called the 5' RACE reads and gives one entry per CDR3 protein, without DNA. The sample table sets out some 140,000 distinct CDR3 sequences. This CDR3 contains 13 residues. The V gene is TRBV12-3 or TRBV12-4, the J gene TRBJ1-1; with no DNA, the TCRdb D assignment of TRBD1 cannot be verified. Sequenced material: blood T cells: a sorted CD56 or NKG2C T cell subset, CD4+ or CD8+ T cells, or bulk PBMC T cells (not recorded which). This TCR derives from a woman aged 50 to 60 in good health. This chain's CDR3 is CATSDRANTEAFF.